This section outlines one TCR beta chain sequence together with its context. The CDR3 is made up of 16 amino acids. CDR1 and CDR2 (germline): LNHDA, SQIVND (reference sequence). The sample originates from a study of CXCR3-negative and CXCR3-positive naive CD8 T cells. TRB cDNA libraries were made by UMI-labeled 5' RACE. For each CDR3 protein, TCRdb gives one entry from its re-call of the 5' RACE reads, without DNA. Reported are about 8,700 distinct CDR3 sequences; the ten largest clones contain 2% to 2.5%. The clonotype was recovered from a human donor in good health. Some clones in this sample may be carry-over from other donors' samples. Material: naive CXCR3- CD8+ T cells from blood. Subset meaning: CD45RO-CCR7+CD27+CD95- naive CD8+ T cells lacking CXCR3 (TNR3-). This rearrangement joins TRBV19 to TRBJ2-1; checking the TCRdb D call of TRBD2 is not possible without DNA. CDR3 residues: CASSITSGSSYNEQFF.